This T cell receptor (beta chain) was sequenced for a study of T cell changes during pregnancy in multiple sclerosis (dated by TCRdb to about 2019). General notes on the study: Changes in the T cell repertoire over the course of pregnancy were examined in this study in women with multiple sclerosis.

The protocol used for the library was the immunoSEQ multiplex PCR assay. The table was pulled from immuneACCESS by TCRdb, which kept in-frame rearrangements only. Such tables lose some clones; where checked, under half of the loss comes from unresolved V genes, and the rest has no known cause. This sample has tens of thousands of clones in its table, and about 93% of those were observed once. The leading ten clones occupy about 1.4% of the sample. With respect to this clone: Its specific antigen is unknown. The sample holds no much larger clone one base away, and base qualities are not on file.

The CDR3 contains 13 residues, cysteine and phenylalanine counted. CDR3 DNA is the only sequence kept; it has 39 bases, read in frame from the first base. According to the germline V gene, CDR1 reads MNHEY and CDR2 reads SVGAGI. Material: peripheral blood, obtained in the third trimester of pregnancy. The chain is made from TRBV6-5 and TRBJ2-2; 7 junctional bases match TRBD1. The sequence was collected from a female donor in good health, enrolled as a control in a pregnancy study. The nucleotide sequence reads TGTGCGGCGACAGGGAGGAACACCGGGGAGCTGTTTTTT. Translated, it gives CAATGRNTGELFF.